This is a list of T cell receptor beta chains from one sample in a study of cytomegalovirus exposure and HLA in healthy donors. Measured with immunoSEQ multiplex PCR; TCRdb has only the in-frame clones, and not every one. The sample gives under 150,000 clones, around 86% of which show up once; 8.7% is in the top ten. The sample consisted of PBMCs. These receptor sequences come from a man between 18 and 35 years old in good health and CMV-seropositive. The CDR3 runs from the conserved cysteine through the conserved F or W. A D gene is named only where the DNA matches it firmly. Only some rows state a clone size, as once, few, many or a class for expanded clones.

TRBJ2-1 TRBV2 - - CASSDRGTYNEQFF TGTGCCAGCAGTGACAGGGGTACCTACAATGAGCAGTTCTTC
TRBJ2-2 TRBV21-1 once - CARKRRPPNTGELFF TGTGCCAGAAAGAGGAGGCCTCCGAACACCGGGGAGCTGTTTTTT
TRBJ2-7 TRBV13 - - CASSLDRHLYEQYF TGTGCCAGCAGCTTGGACAGACACCTCTACGAGCAGTACTTC
TRBJ1-2 TRBV5-4 - TRBD1 CASSLMTGHEAYGYTF TGTGCCAGCAGCTTAATGACAGGGCACGAGGCCTATGGCTACACCTTC
TRBJ1-2 TRBV5-6 - - CASSPGNGYTF TGTGCCAGCAGTCCGGGTAATGGCTACACCTTC
TRBJ2-5 TRBV5-6 once - CASSLLEGETQYF TGTGCCAGCAGCCTGCTGGAGGGGGAGACCCAGTACTTC
TRBJ1-1 TRBV5-6 once - CASSLPRYTEAFF TGTGCCAGCAGCTTGCCCAGGTACACTGAAGCTTTCTTT
TRBJ2-2 TRBV7-2 once - CASSSLTRNTGELFF TGTGCCAGCAGCTCGCTGACTCGGAACACCGGGGAGCTGTTTTTT
TRBJ1-3 TRBV2 - - CASSKRDFSVGNTIYF TGTGCCAGCAGCAAAAGGGACTTCTCTGTTGGAAACACCATATATTTT
TRBJ1-5 TRBV23-1 - - CASSQCPPPGQGNQPQHF TGCGCCAGCAGTCAATGCCCCCCCCCGGGACAAGGCAATCAGCCCCAGCATTTT
TRBJ2-7 TRBV19 - - CASSNRERLGLNEQYF TGTGCCAGTAGTAACAGGGAGAGACTCGGCCTAAACGAGCAGTACTTC
TRBJ2-1 TRBV9 - TRBD1 CASSVEDRGNEQFF TGTGCCAGCAGCGTAGAGGACAGGGGCAATGAGCAGTTCTTC
TRBJ2-7 TRBV5-6 - - CASSFGFEQYF TGTGCCAGCAGCTTCGGGTTCGAGCAGTACTTC
TRBJ2-2 TRBV7-6 - TRBD2 CASSSVGGLNTGELFF TGTGCCAGCAGCTCGGTGGGAGGGCTTAACACCGGGGAGCTGTTTTTT
TRBJ1-1 TRBV9 - - CASSVAVGVGTEAFF TGTGCCAGCAGCGTAGCGGTAGGGGTCGGGACTGAAGCTTTCTTT
TRBJ1-2 TRBV27 - TRBD1 CASSSGGQGAGGYTF TGTGCCAGCAGTTCCGGGGGACAGGGGGCTGGTGGCTACACCTTC
TRBJ2-1 TRBV2 - TRBD2 CASSGTSGGADEQFF TGTGCCAGCAGTGGGACTAGCGGGGGGGCAGATGAGCAGTTCTTC
TRBJ1-1 TRBV19 - - CASTPSPTGPEAFF TGTGCCAGTACCCCCAGCCCCACAGGCCCTGAAGCTTTCTTT
TRBJ2-7 TRBV9 - TRBD1 CASSLRGTDYEQYF TGTGCCAGCAGCTTGAGGGGGACAGACTACGAGCAGTACTTC
TRBJ1-5 TRBV2 - - CASSETDRNQPQHF TGTGCCAGCAGCGAGACGGACAGAAATCAGCCCCAGCATTTT
TRBJ1-1 TRBV2 - - CASSRGTSRLMNTEAFF TGTGCCAGCAGTCGAGGGACATCAAGATTGATGAACACTGAAGCTTTCTTT
TRBJ1-2 TRBV10-2 - - CASSGAVNYGYTF TGCGCCAGCAGTGGGGCAGTGAACTATGGCTACACCTTC
TRBJ2-3 TRBV7-3 - TRBD2 CASSLKIVRREVPSDTQYF TGTGCCAGCAGCTTAAAAATAGTGCGGCGGGAGGTCCCTTCAGATACGCAGTATTTT
TRBJ2-3 TRBV2 - TRBD2 CASSEFRASGGTDTQYF TGTGCCAGCAGTGAATTTAGGGCTAGCGGGGGGACAGATACGCAGTATTTT
TRBJ2-1 TRBV19 - - CASSIWEADEQFF TGTGCCAGTAGTATCTGGGAGGCGGATGAGCAGTTCTTC
TRBJ1-1 TRBV6-5 - TRBD1 CASSGQTGFTEAFF TGTGCCAGCAGTGGGCAGACAGGGTTCACTGAAGCTTTCTTT
TRBJ2-1 TRBV13 - TRBD2 CASTEGLAVDEQFF TGTGCCAGCACCGAGGGGCTAGCGGTGGATGAGCAGTTCTTC
TRBJ1-3 TRBV5-1 - - CASSSTGGSGNTIYF TGCGCCAGCAGCTCGACAGGTGGCTCTGGAAACACCATATATTTT
TRBJ2-3 TRBV5-4 - TRBD2 CASSSLAGGADTQYF TGTGCCAGCAGCTCACTAGCGGGAGGGGCAGATACGCAGTATTTT
TRBJ2-5 TRBV7-9 - - CASSPGQETQYF TGTGCCAGCAGCCCGGGGCAAGAGACCCAGTACTTC
TRBJ2-5 TRBV5-4 - TRBD2 CASSLEYGGGPETQYF TGTGCCAGCAGCTTGGAATACGGGGGGGGCCCAGAGACCCAGTACTTC
TRBJ2-7 TRBV19 - TRBD2 CASSMPGLAVYEQYF TGTGCCAGTAGTATGCCGGGACTAGCGGTGTACGAGCAGTACTTC
TRBJ2-7 TRBV30 - TRBD2 CACRTSATYEQYF TGTGCCTGCAGGACTAGTGCGACCTACGAGCAGTACTTC
TRBJ1-5 TRBV2 - - CASSADNNQPQHF TGTGCCAGCAGCGCGGACAATAATCAGCCCCAGCATTTT
TRBJ2-7 TRBV10-1 - - CASSPGRTNSYEQYF TGCGCCAGCAGCCCAGGAAGGACAAACTCCTACGAGCAGTACTTC
TRBJ1-1 TRBV7-8 - - CASSLAARNTEAFF TGTGCCAGCAGCTTAGCAGCCCGGAACACTGAAGCTTTCTTT
TRBJ2-1 TRBV30 - - CAWREVYNEQFF TGTGCCTGGAGGGAGGTATACAATGAGCAGTTCTTC
TRBJ2-3 TRBV5-1 - - CASSLGEFTDTQYF TGCGCCAGCAGCTTAGGGGAATTCACAGATACGCAGTATTTT
TRBJ1-6 TRBV7-8 few - CASSLRQSYNSPLHF TGTGCCAGCAGCTTACGACAGAGTTATAATTCACCCCTCCACTTT
TRBJ2-3 TRBV2 - TRBD2 CASTGTSGASDTQYF TGTGCCAGCACCGGGACTAGCGGGGCCTCAGATACGCAGTATTTT
TRBJ2-4 TRBV7-9 - TRBD1 CASSFYGTGADIQYF TGTGCCAGCAGCTTCTACGGGACAGGGGCGGACATTCAGTACTTC
TRBJ1-2 TRBV6-1 - - CASSEVRTAAHYGYTF TGTGCCAGCAGTGAAGTTCGGACAGCCGCCCACTATGGCTACACCTTC
TRBJ2-1 TRBV5-1 once TRBD2 CASTSGDTYNEQFF TGCGCCAGCACGAGCGGGGATACCTACAATGAGCAGTTCTTC
TRBJ2-7 TRBV18 - TRBD1 CASSPQDRAPYEQYF TGTGCCAGCTCACCACAAGACAGGGCTCCATACGAGCAGTACTTC
TRBJ2-1 TRBV6-1 - TRBD2 CASSETLATGGNEQFF TGTGCCAGCAGTGAGACGCTAGCCACGGGGGGTAATGAGCAGTTCTTC
TRBJ1-4 TRBV7-9 - - CASSLGLHNEKLFF TGTGCCAGCAGCCTGGGGCTTCATAATGAAAAACTGTTTTTT
TRBJ1-4 TRBV7-8 - TRBD1 CASSSRTGRGEKLFF TGTGCCAGCAGCTCCCGGACAGGGCGAGGGGAAAAACTGTTTTTT
TRBJ2-1 TRBV5-4 - TRBD2 CASSRRGQRLADNEQFF TGTGCCAGCAGCCGAAGGGGCCAAAGACTAGCGGACAATGAGCAGTTCTTC
TRBJ2-1 TRBV5-4 few - CASSRTGRSYNEQFF TGTGCCAGCAGCCGAACGGGGAGGAGCTACAATGAGCAGTTCTTC
TRBJ2-3 TRBV5-6 - TRBD2 CASSSLGRGGTDTQYF TGTGCCAGCAGCTCCCTTGGGCGGGGGGGCACAGATACGCAGTATTTT
TRBJ2-1 TRBV27 few - CASSANSYNEQFF TGTGCCAGTAGCGCTAACTCCTACAATGAGCAGTTCTTC
TRBJ1-1 TRBV5-1 - - CASSLGGSNTEAFF TGCGCCAGCAGCCTTGGGGGCTCGAACACTGAAGCTTTCTTT
TRBJ2-1 TRBV19 - TRBD2 CASKEFATGGYNEQFF TGTGCCAGTAAGGAATTCGCAACGGGGGGATACAATGAGCAGTTCTTC
TRBJ2-7 TRBV27 few TRBD1 CASSRDRVYYEQYF TGTGCCAGCAGTCGAGACAGGGTCTACTACGAGCAGTACTTC
TRBJ2-1 TRBV27 - TRBD2 CASSSLGLAGWDSYNEQFF TGTGCCAGCAGTTCCCTCGGACTAGCGGGATGGGACTCCTACAATGAGCAGTTCTTC